The 31 T cell receptor beta chains presented below share a single source sample, sequenced in a study of OX40 agonist ivuxolimab in advanced cancers. The protocol was immunoSEQ multiplex PCR, while the TCRdb copy is restricted to in-frame clones and leaves out a portion. The sample lists about 47,000 clones, more than 65% seen once, with 2.6% in the top ten. Sequencing was performed on CD4+ or CD8+ T cells sorted from blood, taken in a trial of the OX40 agonist ivuxolimab. These receptors came from an adult with an advanced solid tumor such as melanoma, head and neck, liver or kidney cancer.

The gene calls are TRBV5-1 and TRBJ2-3; D remains ambiguous. Looked up from germline, CDR1 is SGHRS and CDR2 is YFSETQ. The V end lost 0 bases, the J end lost 0 bases, and 14 bases lay between the germline ends. The CDR3 contains 17 residues. The CDR3 sequence is CASSLGHPSPSTDTQYF. In DNA, the CDR3 is TGCGCCAGCAGCTTGGGTCACCCATCCCCGAGCACAGATACGCAGTATTTT.

The V gene is TRBV11-2, the J gene TRBJ2-7; possibly TRBD1 for D (6 bases). V was shortened by 0 bases and J by 2 bases, with 20 bases between the two germline ends. This CDR3 is 18 amino acids long. Germline values: CDR1 SGHAT, CDR2 FQNNGV. This chain's CDR3 is CASSLEGSWTVSPYEQYF. CDR3 sequence (DNA): TGTGCCAGCAGCTTAGAGGGGTCTTGGACAGTGAGCCCCTACGAGCAGTACTTC. Supplemented by reference TRBV11-2 and TRBJ2-7, the full variable domain reads EAGVAQSPRYKIIEKRQSVAFWCNPISGHATLYWYQQILGQGPKLLIQFQNNGVVDDSQLPKDRFSAERLKGVDSTLKIQPAKLEDSAVYLCASSLEGSWTVSPYEQYFGPGTRLTVT.

The chain couples TRBV21-1 to TRBJ2-2; TRBD2 is taken as the D call from the table, unchecked against the DNA. TRBV21-1 is shown as a pseudogene. The CDR3 runs 16 residues. CDR3 sequence: CASSKAGVRGTGELFF. CDR3 DNA: TGTGCCAGCAGCAAAGCAGGTGTCCGAGGGACCGGGGAGCTGTTTTTT.

In its sample, this clone was seen a few times. The chain couples TRBV30 to TRBJ1-4, with D possibly being TRBD1 (6 bases). Germline assignment: CDR1 GTSNPN and CDR2 SVGIG (reference sequence). V was trimmed by 2 bases and J by 10 bases, leaving 14 bases between them. The CDR3 consists of 13 residues. The CDR3 DNA sequence: TGTGCCTGGAGTAAGAAACAGGGTTCAAAACTGTTTTTT. Protein sequence: CAWSKKQGSKLFF.

V usage is TRBV29-1 and J usage is TRBJ1-1; unclear D gene. The CDR3 consists of 13 residues. Germline V gene sequence: CDR1 SQVTM, CDR2 ANQGSEA. V lost 6 bases to trimming and J lost 0 bases, with 11 bases between them. The CDR3 nucleotides read TGCAGCGTCTCCGGGCGTTTGAACACTGAAGCTTTCTTT. Amino acid sequence: CSVSGRLNTEAFF.

This chain connects TRBV5-4 to TRBJ1-2; 9 nucleotides line up with TRBD1. J lost 6 bases, V lost 2 bases, and 11 bases had no gene match. The CDR3 length is 16 residues. Germline loops: CDR1 SGHNT, CDR2 YYREEE (reference sequence). CDR3 in DNA: TGTGCCAGCAGCTTAGCGGTGGGACAGGGTAGGGATGGCTACACCTTC. Translating it yields CASSLAVGQGRDGYTF.

V and J are TRBV7-9 and TRBJ1-2; D remains ambiguous. Germline CDR1 reads SEHNR; CDR2 reads FQNEAQ (reference sequence). The CDR3 runs 11 residues. Trimming shortened V by 4 bases and J by 3 bases, and 3 bases separated the two germline ends. The CDR3 nucleotides are TGTGCCAGCAGCTACGACTATGGCTACACCTTC. Translated: CASSYDYGYTF.

This clone is a singleton in its sample. The chain carries TRBV6-6 and TRBJ2-2, with no clear D. The germline V gene encodes CDR1 MNHNY and CDR2 SVGAGI (reference sequence). The CDR3 covers 12 residues. Trimming took off 7 bases at V and 2 bases at J, with 5 bases between the two ends. CDR3 amino acids: CASIRNTGELFF. The DNA of the CDR3 is TGTGCCAGCATCCGAAACACCGGGGAGCTGTTTTTT.

A note on this clone: At one end the junction does not follow the germline gene, possibly because of a read error. The chain is built from TRBV19 and TRBJ2-6, with 12 bases matching TRBD1. This CDR3 has 16 residues. Germline CDR1 LNHDA, CDR2 SQIVND (reference sequence). CDR3 DNA sequence: TGTGCCAGTCAGGGACAGGGGGCGAGGGGGGCCAGCGTCCTGACTTTC. Translating it yields CASQGQGARGASVLTF. The full variable domain, its missing parts supplied by reference TRBV19 and TRBJ2-6, is DGGITQSPKYLFRKEGQNVTLSCEQNLNHDAMYWYRQDPGQGLRLIYYSQIVNDFQKGDIAEGYSVSREKKESFPLTVTSAQKNPTAFYLCASQGQGARGASVLTFGAGSRLTVL.

The chain recombines TRBV25-1 with TRBJ2-2; D may be TRBD2 (5 bases). The CDR3 is 14 amino acids. Trimming stripped 5 bases from V and 3 bases from J, with 10 bases between. CDR1 is MGHDK and CDR2 is SYGVNS in the germline V gene. This CDR3 is CASSSGLYTGELFF. The CDR3 region has the DNA TGTGCCAGCAGTTCCGGACTTTACACCGGGGAGCTGTTTTTT.

This CDR3 is CASSLVPQGSYEQYF. In DNA, the CDR3 is TGTGCCAGCAGCTTAGTCCCACAGGGCAGTTACGAGCAGTACTTC. V is TRBV11-2 and J is TRBJ2-5, with D possibly being TRBD1 (6 bases). The better agreement between TRBJ2-7 and the DNA end casts doubt on the J call. This CDR3 comprises 15 residues. CDR1 and CDR2 from the germline V gene are SGHAT and FQNNGV.

This rearrangement joins TRBV18 to TRBJ1-2; D is possibly TRBD1 (5 bases). The CDR3 consists of 14 residues. Looked up from germline, CDR1 is KGHSH and CDR2 is LQKENI. V shed 2 bases and J shed 7 bases, with 14 bases lying between them. The CDR3 spells CASSPGAAKGGYTF. The CDR3 region has the DNA TGTGCCAGCTCACCAGGGGCAGCAAAGGGTGGCTACACCTTC.

This chain uses TRBV5-1 with TRBJ2-1; either TRBD1 or TRBD2 may fit D (5 bases each). The V end lost 0 bases, the J end lost 2 bases, and 9 bases lay between the germline ends. This CDR3 region has 15 residues. Germline CDR1 is SGHRS and CDR2 is YFSETQ. The CDR3 DNA reads as TGCGCCAGCAGCTTGGACGGGGCTGCCTACAATGAGCAGTTCTTC. Its protein product is CASSLDGAAYNEQFF.

The V gene is TRBV10-3, the J gene TRBJ2-1; 7 bases agree with TRBD2. The CDR3 has 13 residues. V was clipped by 3 bases and J by 8 bases; unmatched bases: 4. Germline V gene sequence: CDR1 ENHRY, CDR2 SYGVKD. The CDR3, as DNA: TGTGCCATCAGTGACGGACTAGACCATGAGCAGTTCTTC. This sequence encodes CAISDGLDHEQFF.

The chain uses TRBV6-6 and TRBJ1-1; D remains unclear. The CDR3 runs to 15 residues. Germline assignment: CDR1 MNHNY and CDR2 SVGAGI (reference sequence). The V end was cut by 1 base, the J end by 2 bases, with 11 bases between. CDR3 sequence (DNA): TGTGCCAGCAGTTACTTGACTGCGAGTAACACTGAAGCTTTCTTT. Residues: CASSYLTASNTEAFF.

V gene TRBV10-3 combines with J gene TRBJ2-1; D unclear. Germline V gene lookup returns CDR1 ENHRY and CDR2 SYGVKD. Trimming took 7 bases from V and 10 from J, leaving 11 bases between them. This CDR3 region has 11 residues. Here the CDR3 reads CAIMVSNEQFF. Here the CDR3 DNA reads TGTGCCATCATGGTTTCCAACGAGCAGTTCTTC.

The chain uses TRBV6-1 and TRBJ2-1; 8 bases match TRBD1. CDR1 MNHNS and CDR2 SASEGT come from the germline V gene. This CDR3 has 15 residues. V trimming: 10 bases; J trimming: 4 bases; junction bases outside the gene matches: 12. CDR3 amino acids: CATSWGTGPYNEQFF. For the CDR3, the DNA is TGTGCCACCTCTTGGGGGACAGGTCCTTACAATGAGCAGTTCTTC.

This chain links TRBV2 with TRBJ2-5, with TRBD1 matching over 7 bases. Germline V gene sequence: CDR1 SNHLY, CDR2 FYNNEI. The CDR3 sequence is 16 residues long. V trimming: 5 bases; J trimming: 2 bases; junction bases outside the gene matches: 11. The CDR3 region is CASSSALDRVQETQYF. DNA for the CDR3: TGTGCCAGCAGTTCCGCCCTAGACAGGGTTCAAGAGACCCAGTACTTC.

The chain couples TRBV4-1 to TRBJ1-5; TRBD1 agrees at 9 bases. CDR1 is MGHRA, CDR2 YSYEKL, per germline. The CDR3 totals 17 residues. V lost 2 bases and J lost 3; bases outside the gene matches: 8. CDR3 loop: CASSQLLDRGFNQPQHF. As DNA, the CDR3 is TGCGCCAGCAGCCAACTCTTGGACAGGGGCTTCAATCAGCCCCAGCATTTT.

V usage is TRBV2 and J usage is TRBJ2-2; TRBD2 aligns across 13 bases. Per the germline V gene, CDR1 is SNHLY and CDR2 is FYNNEI. The CDR3 runs to 16 residues. J lost 2 bases, V lost 6 bases, and 3 bases had no gene match. CDR3: CASRGGLAGNTGELFF. DNA of the CDR3: TGTGCCAGCAGGGGGGGACTAGCGGGAAACACCGGGGAGCTGTTTTTT. Filled out from reference TRBV2 and TRBJ2-2, the complete variable domain reads EPEVTQTPSHQVTQMGQEVILRCVPISNHLYFYWYRQILGQKVEFLVSFYNNEISEKSEIFDDQFSVERPDGSNFTLKIRSTKLEDSAMYFCASRGGLAGNTGELFFGEGSRLTVL.

V usage is TRBV5-1 and J usage is TRBJ1-2; D is unclear. Looked up from germline, CDR1 is SGHRS and CDR2 is YFSETQ. Trimming shortened V by 1 base and J by 4 bases, and 11 bases separated the two germline ends. The CDR3 is 14 residues long. The CDR3 is CASSLQGRSYGYTF. CDR3 nucleotides: TGCGCCAGCAGCTTGCAAGGACGGTCCTATGGCTACACCTTC.

The J gene is TRBJ2-1, the V gene TRBV6-4, with a weak D call TRBD2 (6 bases). Trimming stripped 0 bases from V and 1 base from J, with 10 bases between. The CDR3 runs to 16 residues. CDR1 is MRHNA and CDR2 is SNTAGT in the germline V gene. The CDR3 DNA sequence: TGTGCCAGCAGTGACTCGGGGCGGGGATCCTACAATGAGCAGTTCTTC. As protein: CASSDSGRGSYNEQFF.

The chain has TRBV18 and TRBJ1-5, with TRBD1 as a possible D gene (6 bases). Germline assignment: CDR1 KGHSH and CDR2 LQKENI. The CDR3 sequence is 14 residues long. The V end lost 3 bases, the J end lost 3 bases, and 9 bases lay between the germline ends. The CDR3 is CASSPNRDNQPQHF. The CDR3, as DNA: TGTGCCAGCTCACCCAACAGGGACAATCAGCCCCAGCATTTT.

The genes are TRBV27 and TRBJ2-7; TRBD2 is a possible D gene (6 bases). The germline V and J ends were trimmed by 5 bases and 3 bases, with 14 bases remaining between them. Looked up from germline, CDR1 is MNHEY and CDR2 is SMNVEV (reference sequence). This CDR3 region has 14 residues. CDR3 loop: CASSPGVGIYEQYF. The CDR3 DNA is TGTGCCAGCAGTCCGGGAGTAGGGATCTACGAGCAGTACTTC.

The chain has TRBV7-2 and TRBJ2-2; weak D call: TRBD2 (5 bases). The V end lost 3 bases, the J end lost 2 bases, and 13 bases lay between the germline ends. This CDR3 is built from 16 residues. Germline lookup yields CDR1 SGHTA and CDR2 FQGNSA. The CDR3 nucleotides read TGTGCCAGCAGCTTTATCTCCAGACTAAACACCGGGGAGCTGTTTTTT. This encodes CASSFISRLNTGELFF. The whole variable domain, remainder taken from reference TRBV7-2 and TRBJ2-2, is GAGVSQSPSNKVTEKGKDVELRCDPISGHTALYWYRQSLGQGLEFLIYFQGNSAPDKSGLPSDRFSAERTGGSVSTLTIQRTQQEDSAVYLCASSFISRLNTGELFFGEGSRLTVL.

V and J are TRBV19 and TRBJ1-1, with D hard to call. Deletions cut 7 bases from V and 4 bases from J, with 7 bases between. In germline, CDR1 is LNHDA, CDR2 SQIVND (reference sequence). The CDR3 is 11 residues long. This CDR3 is CASKGFTEAFF. CDR3 DNA sequence: TGTGCCAGTAAGGGATTCACTGAAGCTTTCTTT.

The chain recombines TRBV4-3 with TRBJ1-4; D call uncertain. V shed 2 bases and J shed 4 bases, with 20 bases lying between them. The CDR3 covers 18 residues. CDR1 is LGHNA and CDR2 is YSLEER in the germline V gene. The CDR3, as DNA: TGCGCCAGCAGCCAACTTAACTTAGGGTTAATTAGTAATGAAAAACTGTTTTTT. Protein product: CASSQLNLGLISNEKLFF.

The V and J genes are TRBV7-9 and TRBJ1-3; D is uncertain. The CDR3 contains 13 residues. Trimming took 2 bases from V and 2 from J, leaving 4 bases between them. Germline assignment: CDR1 SEHNR and CDR2 FQNEAQ (reference sequence). In DNA form, the CDR3 reads TGTGCCAGCAGCTTACTGGCTGGAAACACCATATATTTT. It translates to CASSLLAGNTIYF.

V usage is TRBV7-9 and J usage is TRBJ2-7; D call uncertain. This CDR3 has 13 amino acids. The germline V gene has CDR1 SEHNR and CDR2 FQNEAQ (reference sequence). V gave up 7 bases and J gave up 0 bases, with 10 bases separating them. The CDR3 DNA reads TGTGCCAGCACGAACTACCCCTCCTACGAGCAGTACTTC. It codes for CASTNYPSYEQYF.

This sequence joins TRBV5-4 and TRBJ2-2, with 11 bases aligning to TRBD1. With V trimmed by 4 bases and J by 7 bases, 12 bases remained unmatched. Per germline, CDR1 SGHNT and CDR2 YYREEE (reference sequence). The CDR3 has 17 amino acids. CDR3 amino acids: CASSRGPRDRGSGELFF. DNA for the CDR3: TGTGCCAGCAGCCGGGGACCCCGGGACAGGGGGAGCGGGGAGCTGTTTTTT.

This clone has a single count. The rearrangement uses TRBV7-2 and TRBJ1-1; D is unresolved. Germline V gene data show CDR1 as SGHTA and CDR2 as FQGNSA. The CDR3 length is 13 residues. With 3 bases removed from V and 4 bases from J, the gap between germline ends came to 9 bases. The chain's CDR3 is CASSFHWGTEAFF. The CDR3 DNA reads as TGTGCCAGCAGCTTCCACTGGGGCACTGAAGCTTTCTTT.